This T cell receptor beta chain was identified in a study of cytomegalovirus exposure and HLA in healthy donors. Turning to the study itself: Unique TCRs from HLA-typed donors, 80 million to 90 million of them, were held in an early data release.

The study ran its PCR with 60 Vbeta and 13 Jbeta primers. The protocol was immunoSEQ multiplex PCR, while the TCRdb copy is restricted to in-frame clones and leaves out a portion. Of tens of thousands of clones in the sample, over 70% were seen once. This CDR3 has 16 amino acids. After removal of 2 bases from V and 7 bases from J, the junction contained 8 bases not matched to a gene. Germline V gene sequence: CDR1 MNHNS, CDR2 SASEGT. J is TRBJ2-2 and V is TRBV6-1; 9 nucleotides agree with TRBD1. The sample taken for sequencing was PBMCs. The receptor was isolated from a man aged 35 to 55 in good health and CMV-seropositive. Here the CDR3 DNA reads TGTGCCAGCAGTGAACTTCTGGGACAGGGTAGCGGGGAGCTGTTTTTT. The encoded protein is CASSELLGQGSGELFF.